What follows is one TCR beta chain and its context. This clonotype occurred many times. Its antigen remains unidentified. It has no much larger one-base neighbor in the sample; base qualities were not kept. This was a case-control study nested in a cohort of healthcare workers in London, UK, who had nasopharyngeal swab PCR tests and blood samples taken every week. Healthcare workers were enrolled in the week of the UK lockdown, from 23 to 31 March 2020, and were followed every week for up to roughly 15 weeks. To prepare the library, 5' RACE was applied. Sequencing was performed on a NextSeq 500. Unique molecular identifiers were attached to individual cDNA molecules in the TCR library protocol so that sequencing error and PCR bias could be corrected. TCR alpha and beta chains were both sequenced, and the abundances of alpha and beta sequences in each sample were closely correlated with each other. The authors' pipeline ran thus. Decombinator V4 was used to annotate TCR sequences for V gene, J gene and CDR3. Expanded TCRs were defined as changing significantly between any two time points under a Poisson model with p below 0.0001. TCR abundances were normalised to the total number of TCRs sequenced in each sample and reported as counts per million. MAIT TCRs were defined by TRAV1-2 paired with TRAJ12, TRAJ20 or TRAJ33, and iNKT TCRs by TRAV10 paired with TRAJ18. VDJdb, accessed 1 November 2021, was searched for CMV, EBV and SARS-CoV-2 annotated TCRs, excluding TCRs annotated for multiple antigens. TCRdb itself trimmed the public reads at Q25 with fastp, ran MiXCR and retained productive beta chains. When rows share a CDR3 protein, they turn into one entry using the most common DNA and genes. For this entry, the V and J calls and clone size follow TCRdb and not the study's own pipeline. Counted in this sample were roughly 80,000 distinct CDR3 sequences; more than 7.5% of them appeared once. Of the sample, more than 4.5% falls within the top ten clones.

The data are from a study of early T cells in non-severe SARS-CoV-2 infection (dated by TCRdb to the early 2020s). With regard to the full study: TCR sequencing used bulk RNA from unsorted whole blood, so alpha and beta chains could not be paired. The paper's findings and limits, for the study overall: VDJdb matching was skewed toward anti-spike CD8 responses and likely underestimated virus-specific expansions by missing private and CD4 specificities.

Trimming takes 4 bases from V and 5 bases from J, and the germline ends sit 7 bases apart. From cysteine to phenylalanine, the CDR3 is 12 amino acids long. Just the 36-base CDR3 DNA is kept, in frame starting at base 1. In the germline V gene, CDR1 corresponds to SGHRS and CDR2 to YFSETQ. This receptor was taken from an adult who was a healthcare worker with PCR-confirmed SARS-CoV-2 infection or an uninfected control (not recorded which). The sequenced sample was whole blood. The receptor chain draws on TRBV5-1 and TRBJ2-1; the D gene identity is not certain. The sequence in DNA is TGCGCCAGCAGCCAACTGGACAATGAGCAGTTCTTC. Translated, it gives CASSQLDNEQFF.